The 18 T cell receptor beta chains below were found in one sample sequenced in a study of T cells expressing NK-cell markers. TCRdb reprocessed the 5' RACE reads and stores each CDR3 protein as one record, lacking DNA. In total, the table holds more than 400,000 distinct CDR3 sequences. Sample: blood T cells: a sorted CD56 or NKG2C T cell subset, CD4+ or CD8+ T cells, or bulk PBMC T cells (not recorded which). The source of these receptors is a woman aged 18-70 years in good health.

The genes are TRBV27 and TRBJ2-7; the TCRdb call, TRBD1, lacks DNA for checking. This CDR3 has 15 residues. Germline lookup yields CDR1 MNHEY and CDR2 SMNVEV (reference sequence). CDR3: CASSSLLAGAYEQYF.

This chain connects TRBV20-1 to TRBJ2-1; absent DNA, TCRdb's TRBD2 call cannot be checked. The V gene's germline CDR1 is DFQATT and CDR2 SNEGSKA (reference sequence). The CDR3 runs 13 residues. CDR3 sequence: CSVLAGDYNEQFF.

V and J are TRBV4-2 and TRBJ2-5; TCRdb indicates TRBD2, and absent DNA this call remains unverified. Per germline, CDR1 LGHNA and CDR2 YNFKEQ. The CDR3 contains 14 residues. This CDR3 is CASSQEEGRETQYF.

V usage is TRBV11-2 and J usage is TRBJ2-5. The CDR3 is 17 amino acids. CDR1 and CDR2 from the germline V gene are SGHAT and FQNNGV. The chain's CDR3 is CASSLESGQFLKETQYF.

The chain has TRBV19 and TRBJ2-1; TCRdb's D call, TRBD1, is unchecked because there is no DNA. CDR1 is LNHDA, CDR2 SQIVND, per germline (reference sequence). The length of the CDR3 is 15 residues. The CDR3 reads CASSIGDRGKGEQFF.

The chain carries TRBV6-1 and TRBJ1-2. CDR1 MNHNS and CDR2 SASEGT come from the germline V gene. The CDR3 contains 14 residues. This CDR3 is CASSEGNIGYGYTF.

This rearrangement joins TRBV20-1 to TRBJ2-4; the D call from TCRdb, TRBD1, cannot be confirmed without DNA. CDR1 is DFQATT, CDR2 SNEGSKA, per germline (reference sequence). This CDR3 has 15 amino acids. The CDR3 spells CSALHGTVAKNIQYF.

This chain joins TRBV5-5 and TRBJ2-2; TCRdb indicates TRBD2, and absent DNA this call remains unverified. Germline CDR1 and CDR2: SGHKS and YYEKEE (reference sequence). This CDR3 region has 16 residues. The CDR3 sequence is CASSSIAGMNTGELFF.

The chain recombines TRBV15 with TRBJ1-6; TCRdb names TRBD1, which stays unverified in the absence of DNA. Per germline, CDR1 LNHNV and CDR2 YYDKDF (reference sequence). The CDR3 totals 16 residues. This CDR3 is CATSRKRQGASSPLHF.

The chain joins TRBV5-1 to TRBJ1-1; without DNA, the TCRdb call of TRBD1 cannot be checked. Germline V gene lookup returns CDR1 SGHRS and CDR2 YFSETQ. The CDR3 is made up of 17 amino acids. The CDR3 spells CASSLGALRDRDTEAFF.

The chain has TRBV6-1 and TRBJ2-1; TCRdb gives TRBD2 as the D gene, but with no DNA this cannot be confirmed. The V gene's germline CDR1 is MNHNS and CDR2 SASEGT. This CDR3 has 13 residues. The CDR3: CASSLGLAAEQFF.

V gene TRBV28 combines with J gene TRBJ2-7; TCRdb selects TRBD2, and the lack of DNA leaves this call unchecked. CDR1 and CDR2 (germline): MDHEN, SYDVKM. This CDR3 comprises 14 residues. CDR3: CASSLLTSVYEQYF. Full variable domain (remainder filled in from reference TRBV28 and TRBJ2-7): DVKVTQSSRYLVKRTGEKVFLECVQDMDHENMFWYRQDPGLGLRLIYFSYDVKMKEKGDIPEGYSVSREKKERFSLILESASTNQTSMYLCASSLLTSVYEQYFGPGTRLTVT.

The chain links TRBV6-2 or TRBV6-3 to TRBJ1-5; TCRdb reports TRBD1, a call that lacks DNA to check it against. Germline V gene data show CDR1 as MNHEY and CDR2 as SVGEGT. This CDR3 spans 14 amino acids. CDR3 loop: CASSSHQGGKAQHF.

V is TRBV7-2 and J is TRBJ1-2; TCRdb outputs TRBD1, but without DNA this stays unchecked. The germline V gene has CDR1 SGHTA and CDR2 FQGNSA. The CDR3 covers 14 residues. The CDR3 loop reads CASSPQGVIYGYTF.

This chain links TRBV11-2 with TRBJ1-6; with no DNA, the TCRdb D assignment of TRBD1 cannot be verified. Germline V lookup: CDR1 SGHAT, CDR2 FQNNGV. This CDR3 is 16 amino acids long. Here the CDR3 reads CASSLEAGTDNSPLHF.

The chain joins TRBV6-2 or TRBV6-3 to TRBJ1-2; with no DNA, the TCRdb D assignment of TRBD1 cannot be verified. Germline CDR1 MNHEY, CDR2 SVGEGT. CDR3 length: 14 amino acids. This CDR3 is CASRRTGTNYGYTF.

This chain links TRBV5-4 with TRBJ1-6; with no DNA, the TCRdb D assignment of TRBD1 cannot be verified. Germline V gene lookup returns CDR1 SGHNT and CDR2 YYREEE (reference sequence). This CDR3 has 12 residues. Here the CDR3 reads CATRTDYSPLHF.

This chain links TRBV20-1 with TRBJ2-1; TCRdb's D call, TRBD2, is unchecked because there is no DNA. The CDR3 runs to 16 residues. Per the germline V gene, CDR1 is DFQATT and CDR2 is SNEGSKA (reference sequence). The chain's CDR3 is CSARDSETSGYNEQFF.